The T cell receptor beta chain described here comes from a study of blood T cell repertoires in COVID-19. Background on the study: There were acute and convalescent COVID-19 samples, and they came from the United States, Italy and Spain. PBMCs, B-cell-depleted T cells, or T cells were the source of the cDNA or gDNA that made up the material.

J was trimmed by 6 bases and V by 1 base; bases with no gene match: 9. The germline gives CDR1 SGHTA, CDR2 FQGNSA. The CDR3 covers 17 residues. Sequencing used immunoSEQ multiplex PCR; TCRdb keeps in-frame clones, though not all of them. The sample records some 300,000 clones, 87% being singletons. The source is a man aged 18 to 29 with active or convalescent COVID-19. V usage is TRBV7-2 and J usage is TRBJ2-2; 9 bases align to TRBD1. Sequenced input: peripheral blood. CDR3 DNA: TGTGCCAGCAGCTTAGGTTTGGGACAGGGCCGACCCGGGGAGCTGTTTTTT. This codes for CASSLGLGQGRPGELFF.